Following are 2 T cell receptor beta chains from one sample sequenced in a study of T cell changes during pregnancy in multiple sclerosis. Repertoires were generated with immunoSEQ multiplex PCR, while TCRdb's copy carries only in-frame clones and drops some. The sample records 90,000 or so clones, roughly nine tenths being singletons. Sequences were derived from peripheral blood, sampled in the first trimester of pregnancy. The receptors stem from a female donor with multiple sclerosis, enrolled in a pregnancy study.

The chain has TRBV19 and TRBJ1-1; D uncertain. The CDR3 contains 14 residues. V gave up 3 bases and J gave up 2 bases, with 10 bases separating them. Germline V gene sequence: CDR1 LNHDA, CDR2 SQIVND (reference sequence). CDR3 protein: CASSMSPSNTEAFF. The CDR3 nucleotides are TGTGCCAGTAGTATGAGCCCATCAAACACTGAAGCTTTCTTT.

This rearrangement joins TRBV10-1 to TRBJ2-1, with TRBD2 matching over 7 bases. In germline, CDR1 is WNHNN, CDR2 SYGVQD (reference sequence). CDR3 length: 16 residues. The V segment lost 0 bases and the J segment 7 bases; nucleotides outside the gene matches: 9. The CDR3 loop is CASSESRGRATNEQFF. In DNA, the CDR3 is TGCGCCAGCAGTGAGTCGAGAGGGAGGGCGACGAATGAGCAGTTCTTC.